The clone carrying this T cell receptor beta chain was detected ten times or more. The record originates from a study of T cells after yellow fever vaccination. The V end was cut by 0 bases, the J end by 0 bases, with 9 bases between. This CDR3 comprises 16 residues. Germline CDR1 reads LNHNV; CDR2 reads YYDKDF (reference sequence). Production of TCR cDNA was by 5'RACE template switching, which also added a universal primer site and UMIs. TCRdb independently ran MiXCR on the 5' RACE reads; one entry per CDR3 protein. The table includes more than 450,000 distinct CDR3 sequences, 21% detected once. The sequenced sample was PBMCs, obtained roughly 20 days after the first yellow fever vaccination. V is TRBV15 and J is TRBJ1-5; unclear D gene. The receptor was derived from a man between 18 and 35 years old who received the YFV17D yellow fever vaccine. In DNA form, the CDR3 reads TGTGCCACCAGCAGAGATCGAGCCTATAGCAATCAGCCCCAGCATTTT. Amino acids: CATSRDRAYSNQPQHF.